The 8 T cell receptor beta chains reported below all come from one sample, sequenced in a study of cytomegalovirus exposure and HLA in healthy donors. Amplification used 60 Vbeta primers and 13 Jbeta primers. The protocol was immunoSEQ multiplex PCR, while the TCRdb copy is restricted to in-frame clones and leaves out a portion. The top ten clones hold 3% to 5% of a sample with about 85,000 clones, approximately 66% of them seen once. Sequenced material: PBMCs. The receptor source for this set is a man aged 25-45 years in good health and CMV-seronegative.

This clone appeared a single time. The V call is TRBV6-5, the J call TRBJ1-3, with D uncertain. Germline V gives CDR1 MNHEY, CDR2 SVGAGI. Trimming pared 3 bases from V and 0 bases from J, leaving 9 bases between. The CDR3 runs 15 residues. The CDR3 sequence is CASSYTPSSGNTIYF. DNA for the CDR3: TGTGCCAGCAGTTATACGCCCAGCTCTGGAAACACCATATATTTT.

The V and J genes are TRBV28 and TRBJ2-1; D might be TRBD2 (5 bases). This CDR3 is 16 amino acids long. Trimming left V 5 bases short and J 3 bases short, with 17 bases between. Germline V lookup: CDR1 MDHEN, CDR2 SYDVKM. For the CDR3, the DNA is TGTGCCAGCAGTGTGAGGGATTACTTCAACTACAATGAGCAGTTCTTC. Translating it yields CASSVRDYFNYNEQFF.

This chain connects TRBV29-1 to TRBJ2-7; possibly TRBD1 for D (5 bases). Per germline, CDR1 SQVTM and CDR2 ANQGSEA. The CDR3 totals 11 residues. Trimming left V 2 bases short and J 5 bases short, with 7 bases between. CDR3 DNA: TGCAGCGTTGAAAAGGGGAACGAGCAGTACTTC. This encodes CSVEKGNEQYF.

This clone was counted a single time. The chain links TRBV4-1 to TRBJ2-3; 7 bases align to TRBD2. This CDR3 spans 16 amino acids. With 1 base clipped from V and 3 bases from J, the junction kept 7 bases outside the gene matches. Germline V gives CDR1 MGHRA, CDR2 YSYEKL. The CDR3 region is CASSQVLAIDTDTQYF. CDR3 bases: TGCGCCAGCAGCCAAGTACTAGCGATTGATACAGATACGCAGTATTTT.

The chain couples TRBV18 to TRBJ1-2, with D tentatively TRBD1 (5 bases). CDR1 and CDR2 (germline): KGHSH, LQKENI. The CDR3 sequence is 13 residues long. The V end was cut by 2 bases, the J end by 2 bases, with 6 bases between. The CDR3 spells CASSPDSNYGYTF. The CDR3 region has the DNA TGTGCCAGCTCACCAGACAGCAACTATGGCTACACCTTC.

The chain carries TRBV6-1 and TRBJ2-5; D is perhaps TRBD2 (5 bases). The V end lost 4 bases, the J end lost 1 base, and 10 bases lay between the germline ends. Germline V CDR1 and CDR2: MNHNS, SASEGT. This CDR3 has 14 amino acids. DNA of the CDR3: TGTGCCAGCAGTGGTGGACTTCTCCAAGAGACCCAGTACTTC. This gives the protein CASSGGLLQETQYF.

The chain links TRBV6-1 to TRBJ2-7; the D is unclear. CDR3 length equals 14 residues. Germline-derived CDR1 and CDR2 are MNHNS and SASEGT. V gave up 3 bases and J gave up 3 bases, with 12 bases separating them. The CDR3 loop is CASSDPQKGYEQYF. CDR3 bases: TGTGCCAGCAGTGACCCACAGAAAGGCTACGAGCAGTACTTC.

The CDR3 loop is CASSQEIFRGLGTNEKLFF. CDR3 coding DNA: TGCGCCAGCAGCCAAGAAATATTCCGGGGTCTAGGAACTAATGAAAAACTGTTTTTT. The V gene is TRBV4-1, the J gene TRBJ1-4; no definite D call. Trimming stripped 0 bases from V and 1 base from J, with 18 bases between. The CDR3 has 19 amino acids. Germline assignment: CDR1 MGHRA and CDR2 YSYEKL.